The 26 T cell receptor beta chains given below trace back to one sample, sequenced in a study of shared clonotypes between healthy human individuals (dated by TCRdb to between 2020 and 2021). Preparation of the library involved the immunoSEQ multiplex PCR assay. The table comes from immuneACCESS by way of TCRdb, which keeps in-frame sequences with V and J called. Part of the clones is missing from these tables; in studies checked, under half for an unresolved V gene and the rest for unknown reasons. This sample has under 1,100,000 clones in its table, and around three quarters of those were observed once. Roughly 0.61% of the sample goes to the ten largest clones. Sequenced input: memory CD4+ T cells from PBMCs. The cell subset or site label of this sample denotes: CD45RA-negative fraction. The source is a man between 18 and 35 years old in good health. Some clones in this sample may be carry-over from other donors' samples.

The chain couples TRBV28 to TRBJ2-1; the D gene is possibly TRBD2 (5 bases). Germline V gene data show CDR1 as MDHEN and CDR2 as SYDVKM. The CDR3 loop spans 17 amino acids. With 6 bases removed from V and 5 bases from J, the gap between germline ends came to 23 bases. The CDR3 here is CASSTRTEGGWDNEQFF. The CDR3 coding sequence is TGTGCCAGCAGCACCCGGACGGAAGGAGGTTGGGACAATGAGCAGTTCTTC. Full variable domain (missing parts from reference TRBV28 and TRBJ2-1): DVKVTQSSRYLVKRTGEKVFLECVQDMDHENMFWYRQDPGLGLRLIYFSYDVKMKEKGDIPEGYSVSREKKERFSLILESASTNQTSMYLCASSTRTEGGWDNEQFFGPGTRLTVL.

The rearrangement joins TRBV6-1 to TRBJ2-5; 9 nucleotides agree with TRBD2. CDR3 length: 16 amino acids. V gave up 4 bases and J gave up 4 bases; unmatched junction bases: 10. CDR1 MNHNS and CDR2 SASEGT come from the germline V gene. CDR3 in DNA: TGTGCCAGCAGTGTTCTAGCGGGAAGAACCGGAGAGACCCAGTACTTC. Translated, it gives CASSVLAGRTGETQYF.

The chain joins TRBV2 to TRBJ2-3, with D perhaps given as TRBD1 or TRBD2 (6 bases each). The CDR3 has 15 residues. The germline V gene encodes CDR1 SNHLY and CDR2 FYNNEI. V lost 6 bases and J lost 4, with 17 bases in between. The CDR3 DNA is TGTGCCAGCAGCGAAAATGGGGGGCCCCCAGATACGCAGTATTTT. Translation gives CASSENGGPPDTQYF.

The chain employs TRBV5-4 and TRBJ2-2; a weak D match, TRBD1 (7 bases). CDR1 is SGHNT, CDR2 YYREEE, per germline (reference sequence). The V gene lost 4 bases and the J gene lost 0 bases, with 16 bases spanning the gap. The CDR3 loop spans 17 amino acids. CDR3 DNA: TGTGCCAGCAGCCCAGGGGGGCTGCACGCGAACACCGGGGAGCTGTTTTTT. Translating it yields CASSPGGLHANTGELFF.

In this sample, this clone turned up a few times. V usage is TRBV30 and J usage is TRBJ2-6, with D unresolved. This CDR3 is built from 14 residues. V dropped 5 bases and J dropped 1 base, with 9 bases sitting between them. Per the germline V gene, CDR1 is GTSNPN and CDR2 is SVGIG (reference sequence). The CDR3 DNA is TGTGCCTGGCTTCCAAGATCTGGGGCCAACGTCCTGACTTTC. Its translation: CAWLPRSGANVLTF.

This chain's CDR3 is CASAHTSGSFYEQYF. CDR3 coding DNA: TGTGCCAGCGCTCATACTAGCGGGAGTTTCTACGAGCAGTACTTC. The chain joins TRBV6-6 to TRBJ2-7; 11 bases align to TRBD2. V was pared by 8 bases and J by 3 bases, with 9 bases of the junction left unmatched. The CDR3 has 15 amino acids. CDR1 MNHNY and CDR2 SVGAGI come from the germline V gene (reference sequence).

The CDR3 bases are TGTGCCATCTCGGGGGGACCCGGCTCCTACGAGCAGTACTTC. Translation gives CAISGGPGSYEQYF. This rearrangement joins TRBV10-3 to TRBJ2-7; 7 positions match TRBD2. From germline, CDR1 is ENHRY and CDR2 SYGVKD. The junction had 7 bases not matched to a gene; V was cut back by 8 bases and J by 0 bases. The CDR3 loop spans 14 amino acids.

The CDR3 DNA follows: TGTGCCAGCAGCCCATGGACTAGCGGGAGTCGAAGCTACGAGCAGTACTTC. Its protein is CASSPWTSGSRSYEQYF. The chain has TRBV4-2 and TRBJ2-7, with 13 bases matching TRBD2. This CDR3 region has 17 residues. The ends lost 4 bases at V and 3 bases at J; junction bases unmatched: 9. Per germline, CDR1 LGHNA and CDR2 YNFKEQ.

Only one count was recorded for this clone. The rearrangement joins TRBV28 to TRBJ2-5; possibly TRBD1 or TRBD2 for D (5 bases each). CDR3 length equals 15 residues. Germline CDR1 reads MDHEN; CDR2 reads SYDVKM. V lost 5 bases to trimming and J lost 2 bases, with 15 bases between them. Here the CDR3 DNA reads TGTGCCAGCAGTGCCGGGGCCAGAAGACAAGAGACCCAGTACTTC. Its protein is CASSAGARRQETQYF.

This clone was picked up one time. Other DNA variants within this sample encode the same CDR3. The chain carries TRBV6-1 and TRBJ2-7; D could derive from TRBD1 or TRBD2 (5 bases each). Germline CDR1 reads MNHNS; CDR2 reads SASEGT. CDR3 length equals 11 residues. V gave up 6 bases and J gave up 7 bases, with 10 bases separating them. CDR3 sequence reads: CASRRGGEQYF. In nucleotides, the CDR3 is TGTGCCAGCAGGAGGGGTGGAGAGCAGTACTTC.

This CDR3 is CASSWQGAGNIQYF. In DNA, the CDR3 is TGCGCCAGCAGTTGGCAGGGGGCAGGAAACATTCAGTACTTC. The genes are TRBV5-1 and TRBJ2-4; the match to TRBD1 covers 8 bases. The trim removed 5 bases at V and 6 bases at J, leaving 7 bases unmatched. Per germline, CDR1 SGHRS and CDR2 YFSETQ. This CDR3 comprises 14 residues. Based on the CDR3 plus reference TRBV5-1 and TRBJ2-4, the full variable domain is KAGVTQTPRYLIKTRGQQVTLSCSPISGHRSVSWYQQTPGQGLQFLFEYFSETQRNKGNFPGRFSGRQFSNSRSEMNVSTLELGDSALYLCASSWQGAGNIQYFGAGTRLSVL.

V usage is TRBV6-5 and J usage is TRBJ1-5; D ambiguous. Trimming cost V 2 bases and J 3 bases, with 8 bases left between them. Germline V gene lookup returns CDR1 MNHEY and CDR2 SVGAGI. The CDR3 is made up of 14 amino acids. The CDR3 DNA is TGTGCCAGCAGTTACAGGTTCTCCAATCAGCCCCAGCATTTT. Residues: CASSYRFSNQPQHF.

V usage is TRBV19 and J usage is TRBJ2-1, with a possible D match to TRBD2 (5 bases). Between the trimmed V and J ends, which lost 8 bases and 4 bases, there was a span of 21 bases. Germline CDR1 LNHDA, CDR2 SQIVND (reference sequence). The CDR3 consists of 16 residues. The CDR3 is CASERTASPRYNEQFF. The CDR3 DNA is TGTGCCAGTGAAAGGACGGCTAGCCCACGTTACAATGAGCAGTTCTTC.

In its sample, this clone was seen once. This rearrangement joins TRBV5-1 to TRBJ1-1; possible D gene TRBD1, 5 bases. Trimming cost V 4 bases and J 14 bases, with 24 bases left between them. Germline loops: CDR1 SGHRS, CDR2 YFSETQ. The CDR3 loop spans 14 amino acids. CDR3 loop: CASSGLLGPPGIFF. DNA for the CDR3: TGCGCCAGCAGCGGCCTACTGGGACCCCCGGGGATCTTCTTT.

As regards this clone: The same CDR3 can be traced to other DNA sequences in this sample. The rearrangement joins TRBV7-8 to TRBJ1-5; possibly TRBD1 for D (5 bases). V lost 5 bases and J lost 4, with 12 bases in between. CDR3 length: 14 amino acids. Germline-derived CDR1 and CDR2 are SGHVS and FQNEAQ. CDR3 sequence (DNA): TGTGCCAGCAGCCTAGTGGCAGGGAATCAGCCCCAGCATTTT. Encoded protein: CASSLVAGNQPQHF.

In regard to this clone: With a far larger clone one base away, a read error is the likely cause. The chain recombines TRBV7-3 with TRBJ2-1; 15 bases map to TRBD2. The CDR3 extends over 18 amino acids. Germline lookup yields CDR1 SGHTA and CDR2 FQGTGA. With 7 bases clipped from V and 5 bases from J, the junction kept 12 bases outside the gene matches. The CDR3 coding sequence is TGTGCCAGCAACCGGACCGGGACTAGCGGGAGGTCGAACAATGAGCAGTTCTTC. Its translation is CASNRTGTSGRSNNEQFF. The full variable domain, rest sourced from reference TRBV7-3 and TRBJ2-1, is GAGVSQTPSNKVTEKGKYVELRCDPISGHTALYWYRQSLGQGPEFLIYFQGTGAADDSGLPNDRFFAVRPEGSVSTLKIQRTERGDSAVYLCASNRTGTSGRSNNEQFFGPGTRLTVL.

The V call is TRBV7-3, the J call TRBJ2-1, with 7 bases identical to TRBD1. Germline CDR1 and CDR2: SGHTA and FQGTGA. The V and J ends lost 1 base and 7 bases, in that order; junction bases with no gene match: 4. CDR3 length equals 14 residues. CDR3 loop: CASSLRGQINEQFF. CDR3 in DNA: TGTGCCAGCAGCTTAAGGGGACAGATTAATGAGCAGTTCTTC.

V and J are TRBV7-2 and TRBJ2-1; 7 bases are a match to TRBD1. The CDR3 extends over 16 amino acids. V trimming: 4 bases; J trimming: 0 bases; junction bases outside the gene matches: 6. Germline CDR1 SGHTA, CDR2 FQGNSA. The CDR3 DNA sequence: TGTGCCAGCAGCTCCAACACAGGGGACTCCTACAATGAGCAGTTCTTC. Protein: CASSSNTGDSYNEQFF.

The gene calls are TRBV11-1 and TRBJ1-1; 10 bases fit TRBD1. Trimming cost V 6 bases and J 4 bases; bases outside gene matches: 5. The CDR3 runs to 14 residues. The germline V gene encodes CDR1 SGHAT and CDR2 FQDESV (reference sequence). As DNA, the CDR3 is TGTGCCAGCAGAAGGGACAGGGGAGGCACTGAAGCTTTCTTT. It yields the protein CASRRDRGGTEAFF.

The chain's CDR3 is CASLVGETQYF. Here the CDR3 DNA reads TGCGCCAGCCTGGTCGGGGAGACCCAGTACTTC. The J gene is TRBJ2-5, the V gene TRBV10-2; the D is unclear. CDR1 is WSHSY and CDR2 is SAAADI in the germline V gene. This CDR3 is built from 11 residues. V shed 8 bases and J shed 5 bases, with 9 bases lying between them.

The chain combines TRBV7-3 with TRBJ2-6; D call uncertain. V was pared by 1 base and J by 4 bases, with 8 bases between. CDR1 is SGHTA and CDR2 is FQGTGA in the germline V gene. This CDR3 contains 15 residues. The CDR3 DNA is TGTGCCAGCAGCTTAAATGAGTACGGGGCCAACGTCCTGACTTTC. Its translation: CASSLNEYGANVLTF.

The chain has TRBV2 and TRBJ2-7; maybe TRBD1 (6 bases). CDR1 and CDR2 from the germline V gene are SNHLY and FYNNEI. This CDR3 is 14 amino acids long. Trimming pared 3 bases from V and 4 bases from J, leaving 13 bases between. As DNA, the CDR3 is TGTGCCAGCAGTGAGGAAAGGGGGTTATACGAGCAGTACTTC. It yields the protein CASSEERGLYEQYF.

The rearrangement links TRBV30 to TRBJ2-7; D might be TRBD2 (7 bases). The CDR3 totals 16 residues. V lost 3 bases, J lost 2 bases, and 20 bases lay in between. CDR1 and CDR2 from the germline V gene are GTSNPN and SVGIG (reference sequence). The CDR3 DNA is TGTGCCTGGAGCGGGGGGTCGGGACACGGAGCCTACGAGCAGTACTTC. Its translation: CAWSGGSGHGAYEQYF.

The rearrangement uses TRBV5-1 and TRBJ2-7; weak D call: TRBD1 (6 bases). Trimming removed 1 base at V and 7 bases at J, with 15 bases between. Germline-derived CDR1 and CDR2 are SGHRS and YFSETQ. CDR3 length: 14 amino acids. The CDR3: CASSLSPGVGEQYF. The CDR3 DNA reads TGCGCCAGCAGCTTGTCGCCAGGGGTAGGAGAGCAGTACTTC.

This clone was observed a few times. The J gene is TRBJ1-1, the V gene TRBV5-5; TRBD1 matches 9 bases. Germline V gives CDR1 SGHKS, CDR2 YYEKEE (reference sequence). J lost 1 base, V lost 1 base, and 5 bases had no gene match. The CDR3 has 16 residues. In DNA, the CDR3 is TGTGCCAGCAGCTTGAGGTGGGACAGGGCGAACACTGAAGCTTTCTTT. Translation gives CASSLRWDRANTEAFF.

This chain links TRBV7-3 with TRBJ2-7; 9 bases match TRBD1. V trimming: 5 bases; J trimming: 3 bases; junction bases outside the gene matches: 8. This CDR3 region has 15 residues. In germline, CDR1 is SGHTA, CDR2 FQGTGA. CDR3 sequence: CASSPDGTGYYEQYF. CDR3 nucleotide sequence: TGTGCCAGCAGCCCAGATGGGACAGGGTACTACGAGCAGTACTTC.